The T cell receptor (beta chain) under discussion was sequenced for a study of T-cell reconstitution after alpha-beta-depleted transplantation in children. Study-wide results and caveats: T-cell numbers and diversity, one year after transplant, stemmed largely from T cells that were newly produced. In some patients, recipient T cells and intrathymic progenitors surviving conditioning explained high day-60 diversity. Approximately two months post-transplant, alpha-beta T cells reportedly originated from several hundred expanded graft clones.

The TCRbeta library was prepared with unique molecular identifiers. TCRdb used MiXCR to reprocess the PCR reads, holding one entry per CDR3 protein. The sample lists under 750,000 distinct CDR3 sequences; about 21% were seen once. The germline gives CDR1 KGHSH, CDR2 LQKENI. The V gene lost 1 base and the J gene lost 4 bases, with 17 bases spanning the gap. The CDR3 extends over 17 amino acids. Comment on this clonotype: Antigen specificity is unknown.

This TCR derives from a boy younger than two who had a stem cell transplant for acute myeloid leukemia, so the T cells may come from the graft donor. The rearrangement uses TRBV18 and TRBJ2-1; D is possibly TRBD2 (7 bases). The source was PBMCs, mostly from graft donor cells, collected 360 days after TCRalphabeta/CD19-depleted stem cell transplant. CDR3 amino acids: CASSPRDAGAQYNEQFF. CDR3 nucleotides: TGTGCCAGCTCACCACGCGACGCGGGGGCCCAGTACAATGAGCAGTTCTTC.